The present entry profiles one T cell receptor beta chain with its context. Unique molecular identifiers were present in the TCR beta cDNA libraries. TCRdb processed the PCR reads anew with MiXCR; each CDR3 protein has one entry. This sample carries about 770,000 distinct CDR3 sequences, 35% to 55% of them seen once, and the ten largest clones take 4.9%. This entry belongs to a study of post-analysis software for immune sequencing data. Sequencing was performed on blood. The TCR sequence derives from a girl under 18 with multiple sclerosis.

The CDR3 DNA reads TGCAGCGTCGAACTGGGACTAGCGGGAGATACGCAGTATTTT. Its protein product is CSVELGLAGDTQYF. This chain links TRBV29-1 with TRBJ2-3, with 12 bases lining up with TRBD2. The CDR3 has 14 residues. The V segment lost 6 bases and the J segment 5 bases; nucleotides outside the gene matches: 6. Germline CDR1 SQVTM, CDR2 ANQGSEA.